A selection of T cell receptor beta chains follows, all from one sample in a study of identical twins. MiXCR, applied by TCRdb to the 5' RACE reads, yields one record per CDR3 protein. The sample holds about 210,000 distinct CDR3 sequences, around a tenth seen once. Material for sequencing was memory (CD45RO+) T cells sorted from blood. The receptors come from a woman aged 18 to 35 in good health. Both conserved end residues are part of each CDR3. Fields, in order: J gene, V gene, clone size, D gene, CDR3 length, CDR3 protein, CDR3 DNA. A D gene is named only where the DNA matches it firmly. Clone size is stated in some rows and not others, as once, few, many or a class when expanded.

TRBJ2-7	TRBV18	NA	NA	14	CASSEPGPLGEQYF	TGTGCCAGCTCGGAACCCGGACCCCTCGGCGAGCAGTACTTC
TRBJ2-1	TRBV7-3	many	NA	16	CASSPRALGSYNEQFF	TGTGCCAGCAGCCCTCGGGCCTTGGGGTCCTACAATGAGCAGTTCTTC
TRBJ1-5	TRBV12-3/TRBV12-4	NA	TRBD1	15	CASSLQGGASQPQHF	TGTGCCAGCAGTTTGCAGGGGGGCGCGAGTCAGCCCCAGCATTTT
TRBJ1-1	TRBV30	NA	TRBD1	13	CAYLTGGNTEAFF	TGTGCCTATCTGACAGGGGGCAACACTGAAGCTTTCTTT
TRBJ2-1	TRBV5-1	many	TRBD1	16	CASSLLPTGKGNEQFF	TGCGCCAGCAGCTTGTTACCGACAGGGAAGGGCAATGAGCAGTTCTTC
TRBJ2-6	TRBV6-5	few	NA	16	CASSYDHNSGANVLTF	TGTGCCAGCAGTTACGACCACAACTCTGGGGCCAACGTCCTGACTTTC
TRBJ2-1	TRBV29-1	many	NA	13	CSVVVPPYNEQFF	TGCAGCGTTGTGGTTCCCCCTTACAATGAGCAGTTCTTC
TRBJ2-7	TRBV3-1	many	TRBD2	13	CASPGLADYEQYF	TGTGCCAGTCCGGGACTAGCGGACTACGAGCAGTACTTC
TRBJ2-1	TRBV25-1	NA	NA	12	CASAPGWNEQFF	TGTGCCAGCGCACCGGGGTGGAATGAGCAGTTCTTC
TRBJ2-7	TRBV19	NA	NA	15	CASSSRGNLGYEQYF	TGTGCCAGTTCTAGTCGGGGGAACCTCGGATACGAGCAGTACTTC
TRBJ2-1	TRBV6-1	many	TRBD2	15	CASSELAGGYNEQFF	TGTGCCAGCAGTGAACTAGCGGGGGGGTACAATGAGCAGTTCTTC
TRBJ1-3	TRBV6-1	NA	NA	13	CASSRGFGNTIYF	TGTGCCAGCAGCCGGGGATTTGGAAACACCATATATTTT
TRBJ1-1	TRBV20-1	NA	NA	15	CSARRAGRWNSEAFF	TGCAGTGCCCGACGTGCGGGACGGTGGAACTCTGAAGCTTTCTTT
TRBJ1-2	TRBV3-1	NA	TRBD1	15	CASSQGATGSYGYTF	TGTGCCAGCAGCCAAGGGGCGACAGGGAGTTATGGCTACACCTTC
TRBJ2-3	TRBV29-1	few	NA	13	CSVESRVRDTQYF	TGCAGCGTTGAGTCCCGGGTCAGAGATACGCAGTATTTT
TRBJ1-1	TRBV29-1	few	TRBD1	13	CSVKTGTNTEAFF	TGCAGCGTCAAGACAGGGACGAACACTGAAGCTTTCTTT
TRBJ1-1	TRBV20-1	few	NA	13	CSAREGGWTEAFF	TGCAGTGCTAGAGAGGGGGGATGGACTGAAGCTTTCTTT
TRBJ2-3	TRBV20-1	many	TRBD1	14	CSARQGPFLDTQYF	TGCAGTGCTCGACAGGGCCCCTTTTTAGATACGCAGTATTTT